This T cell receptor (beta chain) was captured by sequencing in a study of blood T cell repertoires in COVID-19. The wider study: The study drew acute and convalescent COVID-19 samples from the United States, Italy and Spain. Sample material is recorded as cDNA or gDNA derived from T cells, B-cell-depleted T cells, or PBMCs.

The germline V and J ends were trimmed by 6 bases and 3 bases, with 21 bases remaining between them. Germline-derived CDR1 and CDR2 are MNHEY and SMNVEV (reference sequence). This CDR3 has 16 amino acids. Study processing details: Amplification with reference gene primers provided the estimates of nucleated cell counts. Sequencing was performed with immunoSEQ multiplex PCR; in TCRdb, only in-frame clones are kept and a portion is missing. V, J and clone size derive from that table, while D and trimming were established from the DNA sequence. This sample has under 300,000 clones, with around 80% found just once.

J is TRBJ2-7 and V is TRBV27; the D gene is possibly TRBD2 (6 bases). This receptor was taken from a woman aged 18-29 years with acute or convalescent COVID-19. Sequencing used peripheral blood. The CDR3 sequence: CASSRGYHSSSYEQYF. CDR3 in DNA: TGTGCCAGCAGCCGGGGGTATCATAGCTCTAGCTACGAGCAGTACTTC.